The 30 T cell receptor beta chains below come from one sample, sequenced in a study of identical twins. MiXCR, run by TCRdb on the 5' RACE reads, gives a single entry per CDR3 protein. The repertoire holds some 300,000 distinct CDR3 sequences, with more than 9% as singletons. These data also formed part of another study, on yellow fever vaccine responses in identical twins.

The sequenced material came from CD8+ T cells sorted from blood. The source of these receptors is a woman younger than 35 in good health.

The V gene is TRBV28, the J gene TRBJ1-6; D ambiguous. The CDR3 is 15 residues long. Between the trimmed V and J ends, which lost 3 bases and 4 bases, there was a span of 10 bases. Per germline, CDR1 MDHEN and CDR2 SYDVKM. CDR3 bases: TGTGCCAGCAGTTTCCCCCAAGGATATAATTCACCCCTCCACTTT. It yields the protein CASSFPQGYNSPLHF.

This clonotype was observed at least ten times. The chain joins TRBV6-1 to TRBJ2-2; tentatively, D is TRBD2 (5 bases). Germline CDR1 reads MNHNS; CDR2 reads SASEGT. The CDR3 totals 14 residues. V shed 3 bases and J shed 2 bases, with 7 bases lying between them. This chain's CDR3 is CASSDRGNTGELFF. CDR3 coding DNA: TGTGCCAGCAGTGACCGGGGAAACACCGGGGAGCTGTTTTTT.

This chain links TRBV28 with TRBJ2-3, with 7 bases fitting TRBD2. With V trimmed by 5 bases and J by 1 base, 6 bases remained unmatched. The V gene's germline CDR1 is MDHEN and CDR2 SYDVKM. This CDR3 has 15 amino acids. DNA for the CDR3: TGTGCCAGCAGTGTACTAGCGTCCCGCACAGATACGCAGTATTTT. Translating gives CASSVLASRTDTQYF.

This clonotype was seen more than once but under ten times. The chain links TRBV4-1 to TRBJ2-3; D is uncertain. Germline V gene data show CDR1 as MGHRA and CDR2 as YSYEKL. This CDR3 comprises 14 residues. V gave up 3 bases and J gave up 1 base, with 8 bases separating them. The CDR3 here is CASSHPLRTDTQYF. CDR3 in DNA: TGCGCCAGCAGCCACCCACTCCGCACAGATACGCAGTATTTT.

This clonotype was seen a few times. V usage is TRBV20-1 and J usage is TRBJ2-1; D perhaps matches TRBD1 (6 bases). Trimming shortened V by 5 bases and J by 9 bases, and 11 bases separated the two germline ends. The length of the CDR3 is 11 residues. Germline V gene lookup returns CDR1 DFQATT and CDR2 SNEGSKA (reference sequence). CDR3 residues: CSALQGGEQFF. For the CDR3, the DNA is TGCAGTGCTTTACAGGGCGGTGAGCAGTTCTTC.

A few counts support this clonotype. J is TRBJ1-2 and V is TRBV12-3 or TRBV12-4; perhaps TRBD1 as D (5 bases). Trimming pared 6 bases from V and 3 bases from J, leaving 8 bases between. The CDR3 runs 12 residues. The CDR3 DNA sequence: TGTGCCAGCAGGGGGGACCACTATGGCTACACCTTC. Protein sequence: CASRGDHYGYTF.

At least ten counts were recorded for this clonotype. V and J are TRBV29-1 and TRBJ2-5, with a tentative D call TRBD2 (6 bases). CDR1 is SQVTM, CDR2 ANQGSEA, per germline. V was clipped by 8 bases and J by 1 base, with 17 bases between them. This CDR3 comprises 14 residues. For the CDR3, the DNA is TGCAGCTTCATTGTAGGCGGGATCCAAGAGACCCAGTACTTC. This gives the protein CSFIVGGIQETQYF.

This clonotype was found a few times. The CDR3 here is CASSSAMNTEAFF. The CDR3 region has the DNA TGTGCCAGCAGCTCCGCCATGAACACTGAAGCTTTCTTT. V and J are TRBV13 and TRBJ1-1; D is unclear. Germline values: CDR1 PRHDT, CDR2 FYEKMQ (reference sequence). The CDR3 consists of 13 residues. Trimming stripped 4 bases from V and 0 bases from J, with 6 bases between.

This clonotype turned up a few times. The rearrangement uses TRBV29-1 and TRBJ1-2, with 7 bases fitting TRBD1. In germline, CDR1 is SQVTM, CDR2 ANQGSEA. Unmatched junction bases numbered 6, after V lost 0 bases and J lost 5 bases. This CDR3 region has 14 residues. For the CDR3, the DNA is TGCAGCGTTGAAGAGGGGACAGTCGCTTATGGCTACACCTTC. Amino acid sequence: CSVEEGTVAYGYTF.

This clonotype was recorded once. This chain joins TRBV12-5 and TRBJ2-1; the D call may be TRBD1 or TRBD2 (5 bases each). Between the trimmed V and J ends, which lost 3 bases and 0 bases, there was a span of 9 bases. Germline lookup yields CDR1 LGHNT and CDR2 FRNRAP. This CDR3 is built from 15 residues. The CDR3 region is CASGFLGDSYNEQFF. The CDR3, as DNA: TGTGCTAGTGGTTTTTTGGGGGACTCCTACAATGAGCAGTTCTTC.

This clonotype was observed a handful of times. The chain couples TRBV28 to TRBJ1-2; tentative D call: TRBD1 (5 bases). Germline V CDR1 and CDR2: MDHEN, SYDVKM. CDR3 size: 18 residues. Trimming took 4 bases from V and 5 from J, leaving 26 bases between them. The CDR3 reads CASSSLLRGRQTIYGYTF. For the CDR3, the DNA is TGTGCCAGCAGTTCCCTACTCCGGGGCCGGCAGACCATATATGGCTACACCTTC.

This clonotype was observed a handful of times. The chain is built from TRBV9 and TRBJ2-3; the D call may be TRBD1 or TRBD2 (6 bases each). Trimming cost V 5 bases and J 0 bases, with 13 bases left between them. This CDR3 comprises 15 residues. Germline V CDR1 and CDR2: SGDLS, YYNGEE. CDR3 amino acids: CASRPGGASTDTQYF. CDR3 nucleotide sequence: TGTGCCAGCAGGCCCGGGGGCGCGAGCACAGATACGCAGTATTTT.

This clonotype was seen at least ten times. The chain recombines TRBV4-1 with TRBJ2-1, with D maybe TRBD2 (5 bases). The CDR3 has 15 residues. The V and J ends lost 0 bases and 3 bases respectively, with 9 bases between them. CDR1 is MGHRA, CDR2 YSYEKL, per germline. This CDR3 reads CASSQETSFYNEQFF. The CDR3 bases are TGCGCCAGCAGCCAAGAAACTAGTTTCTACAATGAGCAGTTCTTC.

This clonotype was detected only a few times. The chain couples TRBV5-4 to TRBJ2-7, with D perhaps TRBD2 (6 bases). Germline assignment: CDR1 SGHNT and CDR2 YYREEE (reference sequence). The CDR3 covers 13 residues. The V and J ends lost 4 bases and 3 bases respectively, with 11 bases between them. The CDR3 reads CASSSSGSYEQYV. In DNA form, the CDR3 reads TGTGCCAGCAGCAGTTCCGGGAGCTACGAGCAGTACGTC.

The chain is built from TRBV9 and TRBJ1-2, with a tentative D call TRBD1 (5 bases). Germline V gene sequence: CDR1 SGDLS, CDR2 YYNGEE. Trimming removed 7 bases from V and 2 bases from J, with 9 bases in between. CDR3 length: 12 amino acids. The CDR3 reads CASQQANYGYTF. In DNA form, the CDR3 reads TGTGCCAGCCAACAGGCAAACTATGGCTACACCTTC.

This clonotype has a count of ten or more. The V and J genes are TRBV20-1 and TRBJ2-1; tentatively, D is TRBD1 (6 bases). Trimming took 0 bases from V and 0 from J, leaving 9 bases between them. CDR3 length: 15 amino acids. Germline CDR1 reads DFQATT; CDR2 reads SNEGSKA (reference sequence). CDR3 sequence: CSARDGGSSYNEQFF. The CDR3 DNA reads as TGCAGTGCTAGAGATGGGGGCAGCTCCTACAATGAGCAGTTCTTC.

There are a few counts of this clonotype. The chain employs TRBV7-8 and TRBJ2-1, with D tentatively TRBD2 (6 bases). The V end was cut by 7 bases, the J end by 2 bases, with 18 bases between. CDR1 and CDR2 from the germline V gene are SGHVS and FQNEAQ. This CDR3 region has 16 residues. CDR3 DNA sequence: TGTGCCAGCACCCAGCAGGAGGGCAAGCCCTACAATGAGCAGTTCTTC. This translates into CASTQQEGKPYNEQFF. Full variable domain (outside the CDR3, taken from reference TRBV7-8 and TRBJ2-1): GAGVSQSPRYKVAKRGQDVALRCDPISGHVSLFWYQQALGQGPEFLTYFQNEAQLDKSGLPSDRFFAERPEGSVSTLKIQRTQQEDSAVYLCASTQQEGKPYNEQFFGPGTRLTVL.

This clonotype occurred a few times. The chain links TRBV5-4 to TRBJ2-5; no definite D call. V lost 4 bases and J lost 5, with 12 bases in between. The germline V gene has CDR1 SGHNT and CDR2 YYREEE (reference sequence). The CDR3 spans 13 residues. In nucleotides, the CDR3 is TGTGCCAGCAGCCCCGACCCGAACGAGACCCAGTACTTC. Its translation: CASSPDPNETQYF.

This clonotype was detected only a few times. The J gene is TRBJ2-1, the V gene TRBV11-2; the match to TRBD2 covers 13 bases. The CDR3 contains 17 residues. Trimming cost V 10 bases and J 9 bases; bases outside gene matches: 18. Germline CDR1 and CDR2: SGHAT and FQNNGV. CDR3: CAILSQWTSGSSREQFF. CDR3 DNA: TGTGCCATCCTCTCTCAATGGACTAGCGGGAGTTCGCGTGAGCAGTTCTTC.

The V call is TRBV24-1, the J call TRBJ2-2; TRBD1 matches at 9 bases. This CDR3 has 18 amino acids. V dropped 0 bases and J dropped 6; count of bases not matched to a gene: 10. The V gene's germline CDR1 is KGHDR and CDR2 SFDVKD. The CDR3, as DNA: TGTGCCACCAGTGATTTGCTACTGGGACAGGGATCGGCCGGGGAGCTGTTTTTT. Encoded protein: CATSDLLLGQGSAGELFF.

This clonotype was counted between two and nine times. V usage is TRBV7-2 and J usage is TRBJ2-1, with D perhaps assigned TRBD1 or TRBD2 (5 bases each). CDR3 size: 15 residues. Trimming took off 3 bases at V and 3 bases at J, with 12 bases between the two ends. Germline values: CDR1 SGHTA, CDR2 FQGNSA. Here the CDR3 DNA reads TGTGCCAGCAGCTTCGGGACGGCTAACTACAATGAGCAGTTCTTC. Translated: CASSFGTANYNEQFF. The full variable domain, in which reference TRBV7-2 and TRBJ2-1 provide the parts outside the CDR3, is GAGVSQSPSNKVTEKGKDVELRCDPISGHTALYWYRQSLGQGLEFLIYFQGNSAPDKSGLPSDRFSAERTGGSVSTLTIQRTQQEDSAVYLCASSFGTANYNEQFFGPGTRLTVL.

V gene TRBV6-1 combines with J gene TRBJ1-2; no definite D call. Trimming left V 7 bases short and J 1 base short, with 19 bases between. Germline CDR1 is MNHNS and CDR2 is SASEGT. The CDR3 length is 16 residues. CDR3 DNA: TGTGCCAGCATCCTGGGGAGGGAAATGCGTAACTATGGCTACACCTTC. Translated: CASILGREMRNYGYTF.

In this sample, this clonotype turned up a few times. This chain's CDR3 is CASSRPQGRETQYF. For the CDR3, the DNA is TGTGCCAGCAGCAGGCCTCAGGGGCGGGAGACCCAGTACTTC. The V call is TRBV7-9, the J call TRBJ2-5, with D perhaps matching TRBD1 (6 bases). V lost 5 bases, J lost 5 bases, and 15 bases lay in between. The CDR3 consists of 14 residues. Germline V gene sequence: CDR1 SEHNR, CDR2 FQNEAQ (reference sequence).

The J gene is TRBJ2-5, the V gene TRBV7-8, with TRBD2 as a possible D gene (5 bases). The V end lost 5 bases, the J end lost 3 bases, and 13 bases lay between the germline ends. The CDR3 is 14 amino acids. Germline-derived CDR1 and CDR2 are SGHVS and FQNEAQ. The CDR3 sequence is CASSPGLREETQYF. The CDR3 coding sequence is TGTGCCAGCAGCCCCGGTTTGAGGGAAGAGACCCAGTACTTC.

J is TRBJ2-5 and V is TRBV12-3 or TRBV12-4; TRBD2 matches 7 bases. The CDR3 totals 17 residues. V dropped 6 bases and J dropped 1; count of bases not matched to a gene: 14. DNA of the CDR3: TGTGCCAGCAGCCAGGGAGGGAGGCTAGCGCTCCAAGAGACCCAGTACTTC. Its translation is CASSQGGRLALQETQYF.

This clonotype has more than one count but fewer than ten. The rearrangement joins TRBV5-1 to TRBJ2-2; D may be TRBD1 or TRBD2 (5 bases each). The CDR3 covers 18 residues. V was trimmed by 0 bases and J by 0 bases, leaving 15 bases between them. CDR1 SGHRS and CDR2 YFSETQ come from the germline V gene. The CDR3 sequence: CASSLAGGGTANTGELFF. CDR3 DNA sequence: TGCGCCAGCAGCTTGGCCGGCGGTGGGACGGCGAACACCGGGGAGCTGTTTTTT.

The genes are TRBV7-9 and TRBJ2-5; TRBD1 aligns across 11 bases. Germline CDR1 is SEHNR and CDR2 is FQNEAQ (reference sequence). This CDR3 region has 16 residues. V lost 5 bases, J lost 4 bases, and 9 bases stayed unmatched. For the CDR3, the DNA is TGTGCCAGCAGCAACCCGGGACAGGGGGTGTTAGAGACCCAGTACTTC. This sequence encodes CASSNPGQGVLETQYF.

This sequence joins TRBV6-5 and TRBJ2-5; D is uncertain. There are 13 residues in the CDR3. From germline, CDR1 is MNHEY and CDR2 SVGAGI. V was pared by 2 bases and J by 3 bases, with 7 bases between. The CDR3, as DNA: TGTGCCAGCAGTTACGCGGTGGAAGAGACCCAGTACTTC. Its translation: CASSYAVEETQYF.

This chain uses TRBV6-2 or TRBV6-3 with TRBJ2-5, with D hard to call. Germline loops: CDR1 MNHEY, CDR2 SVGEGT. CDR3 size: 14 residues. The germline V and J ends were trimmed by 6 bases and 2 bases, with 13 bases remaining between them. The CDR3 region has the DNA TGTGCCAGCAGACGGACGAGCCGGCAAGAGACCCAGTACTTC. Translating gives CASRRTSRQETQYF.

This rearrangement joins TRBV28 to TRBJ2-3; D might be TRBD1 (5 bases). CDR1 is MDHEN and CDR2 is SYDVKM in the germline V gene. Trimming shortened V by 1 base and J by 0 bases, and 8 bases separated the two germline ends. The CDR3 loop spans 15 amino acids. CDR3 sequence: CASSLYAGSTDTQYF. The DNA of the CDR3 is TGTGCCAGCAGTTTATATGCAGGGAGCACAGATACGCAGTATTTT. Based on the CDR3 plus reference TRBV28 and TRBJ2-3, the full variable domain is DVKVTQSSRYLVKRTGEKVFLECVQDMDHENMFWYRQDPGLGLRLIYFSYDVKMKEKGDIPEGYSVSREKKERFSLILESASTNQTSMYLCASSLYAGSTDTQYFGPGTRLTVL.